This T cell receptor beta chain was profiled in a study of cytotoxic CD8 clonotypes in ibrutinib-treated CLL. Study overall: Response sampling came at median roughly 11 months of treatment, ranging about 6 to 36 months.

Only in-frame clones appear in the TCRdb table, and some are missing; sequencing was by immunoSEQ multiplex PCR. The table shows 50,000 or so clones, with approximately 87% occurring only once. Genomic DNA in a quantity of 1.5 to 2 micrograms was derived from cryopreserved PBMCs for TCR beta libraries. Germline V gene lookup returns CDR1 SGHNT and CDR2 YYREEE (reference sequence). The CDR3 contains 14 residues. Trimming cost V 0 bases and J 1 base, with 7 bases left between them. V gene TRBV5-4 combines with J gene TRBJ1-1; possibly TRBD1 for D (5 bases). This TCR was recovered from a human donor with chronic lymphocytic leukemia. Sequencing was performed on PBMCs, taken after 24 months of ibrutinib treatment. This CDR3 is CASSLEGANTEAFF. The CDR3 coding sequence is TGTGCCAGCAGCTTGGAAGGGGCGAACACTGAAGCTTTCTTT.